One T cell receptor (beta chain) is described in this entry. Authors' methods: Reference gene primer amplification yielded estimated nucleated cell counts. Clones were sequenced by immunoSEQ multiplex PCR, and TCRdb holds only the in-frame ones, with some missing. V and J calls plus clone size are reproduced from that table; the DNA served to infer D and trimming. The table lists around 180,000 clones, roughly 83% of them singletons. The sample originates from a study of blood T cell repertoires in COVID-19. Study overall: Sources were T cells, B-cell-depleted T cells, or PBMCs; the material itself was cDNA or gDNA.

V lost 6 bases and J 0 bases, leaving 18 bases between the germline ends. This CDR3 has 18 amino acids. The germline gives CDR1 MNHEY, CDR2 SMNVEV (reference sequence). This receptor was taken from a young woman who had recovered from COVID-19. The V gene is TRBV27, the J gene TRBJ2-6; D is possibly TRBD1 (7 bases). The source material was PBMCs or T cells enriched from blood (not recorded which). CDR3 in DNA: TGTGCCAGCAGATCAGGGGGGTATACTACCTCTGGGGCCAACGTCCTGACTTTC. Translating gives CASRSGGYTTSGANVLTF.